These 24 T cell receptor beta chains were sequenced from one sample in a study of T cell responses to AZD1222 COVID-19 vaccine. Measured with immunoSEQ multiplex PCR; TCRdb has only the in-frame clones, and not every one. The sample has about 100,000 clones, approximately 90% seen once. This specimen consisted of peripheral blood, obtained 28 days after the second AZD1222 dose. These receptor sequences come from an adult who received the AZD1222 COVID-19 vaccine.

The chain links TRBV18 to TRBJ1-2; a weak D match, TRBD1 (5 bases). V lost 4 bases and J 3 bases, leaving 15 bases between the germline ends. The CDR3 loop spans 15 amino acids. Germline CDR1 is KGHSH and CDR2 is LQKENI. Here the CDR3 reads CASSHGAGSDYGYTF. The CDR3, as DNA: TGTGCCAGCTCACACGGGGCCGGAAGCGACTATGGCTACACCTTC.

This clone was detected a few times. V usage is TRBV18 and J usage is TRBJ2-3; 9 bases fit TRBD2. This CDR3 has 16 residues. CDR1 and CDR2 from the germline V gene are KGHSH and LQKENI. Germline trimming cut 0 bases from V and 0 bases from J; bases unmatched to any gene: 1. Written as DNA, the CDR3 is TGTGCCAGCTCACCACCGGGACTAGCCAGCACAGATACGCAGTATTTT. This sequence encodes CASSPPGLASTDTQYF.

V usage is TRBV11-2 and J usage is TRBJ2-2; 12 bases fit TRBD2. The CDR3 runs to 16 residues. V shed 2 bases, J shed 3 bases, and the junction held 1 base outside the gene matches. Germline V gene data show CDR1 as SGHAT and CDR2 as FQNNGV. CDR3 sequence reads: CASSLRLAGDTGELFF. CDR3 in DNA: TGTGCCAGCAGCTTACGACTAGCGGGAGACACCGGGGAGCTGTTTTTT. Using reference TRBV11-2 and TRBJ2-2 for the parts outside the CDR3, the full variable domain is EAGVAQSPRYKIIEKRQSVAFWCNPISGHATLYWYQQILGQGPKLLIQFQNNGVVDDSQLPKDRFSAERLKGVDSTLKIQPAKLEDSAVYLCASSLRLAGDTGELFFGEGSRLTVL.

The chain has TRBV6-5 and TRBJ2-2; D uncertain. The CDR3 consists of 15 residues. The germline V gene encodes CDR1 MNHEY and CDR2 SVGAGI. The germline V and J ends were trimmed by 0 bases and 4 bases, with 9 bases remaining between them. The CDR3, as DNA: TGTGCCAGCAGTTACTCCTCTTGGGGCACCGGGGAGCTGTTTTTT. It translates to CASSYSSWGTGELFF.

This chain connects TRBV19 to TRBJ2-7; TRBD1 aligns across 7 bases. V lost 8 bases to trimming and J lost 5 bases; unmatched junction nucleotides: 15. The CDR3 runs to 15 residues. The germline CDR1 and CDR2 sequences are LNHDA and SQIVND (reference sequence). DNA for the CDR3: TGTGCCAGTTCCCGCGAAACCAGGGGGTTTGACGAGCAGTACTTC. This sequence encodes CASSRETRGFDEQYF.

In DNA, the CDR3 is TGTGCCAGTAGTATTGGGTATCAGCCCCAGCATTTT. Protein product: CASSIGYQPQHF. This chain links TRBV19 with TRBJ1-5; no reliable D call. V was pared by 3 bases and J by 5 bases, with 5 bases between. This CDR3 contains 12 residues. The V gene's germline CDR1 is LNHDA and CDR2 SQIVND (reference sequence).

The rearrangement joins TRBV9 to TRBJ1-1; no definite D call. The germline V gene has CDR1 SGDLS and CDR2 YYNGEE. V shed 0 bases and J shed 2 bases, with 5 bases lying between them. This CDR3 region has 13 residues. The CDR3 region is CASSVASNTEAFF. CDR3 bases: TGTGCCAGCAGCGTAGCGAGCAACACTGAAGCTTTCTTT. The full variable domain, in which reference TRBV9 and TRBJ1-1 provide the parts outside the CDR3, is DSGVTQTPKHLITATGQRVTLRCSPRSGDLSVYWYQQSLDQGLQFLIQYYNGEERAKGNILERFSAQQFPDLHSELNLSSLELGDSALYFCASSVASNTEAFFGQGTRLTVV.

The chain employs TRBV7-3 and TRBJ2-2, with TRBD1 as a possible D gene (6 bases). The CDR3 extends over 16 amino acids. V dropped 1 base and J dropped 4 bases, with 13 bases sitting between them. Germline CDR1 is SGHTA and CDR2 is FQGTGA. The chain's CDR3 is CASSLIQGSGTGELFF. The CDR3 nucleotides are TGTGCCAGCAGCTTAATTCAGGGGTCGGGCACCGGGGAGCTGTTTTTT.

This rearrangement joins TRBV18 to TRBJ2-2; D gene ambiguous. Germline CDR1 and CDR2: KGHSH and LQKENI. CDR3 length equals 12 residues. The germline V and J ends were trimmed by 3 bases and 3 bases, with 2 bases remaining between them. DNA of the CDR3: TGTGCCAGCTCACCCGACACCGGGGAGCTGTTTTTT. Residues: CASSPDTGELFF. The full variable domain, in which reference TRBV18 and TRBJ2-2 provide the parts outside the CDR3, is NAGVMQNPRHLVRRRGQEARLRCSPMKGHSHVYWYRQLPEEGLKFMVYLQKENIIDESGMPKERFSAEFPKEGPSILRIQQVVRGDSAAYFCASSPDTGELFFGEGSRLTVL.

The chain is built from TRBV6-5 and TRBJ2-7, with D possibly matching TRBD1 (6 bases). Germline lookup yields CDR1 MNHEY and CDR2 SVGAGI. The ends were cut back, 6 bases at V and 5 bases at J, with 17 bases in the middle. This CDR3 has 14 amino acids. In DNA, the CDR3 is TGTGCCAGCAGCCTCCTACAGGGTACCCACGAGCAGTACTTC. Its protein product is CASSLLQGTHEQYF.

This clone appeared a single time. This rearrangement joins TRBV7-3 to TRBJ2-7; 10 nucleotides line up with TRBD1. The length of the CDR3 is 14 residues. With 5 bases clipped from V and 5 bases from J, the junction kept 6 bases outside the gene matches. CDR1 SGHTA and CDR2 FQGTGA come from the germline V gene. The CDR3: CASSPGTGVHEQYF. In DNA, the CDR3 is TGTGCCAGCAGCCCCGGGACAGGGGTCCACGAGCAGTACTTC. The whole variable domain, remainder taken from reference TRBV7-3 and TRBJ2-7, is GAGVSQTPSNKVTEKGKYVELRCDPISGHTALYWYRQSLGQGPEFLIYFQGTGAADDSGLPNDRFFAVRPEGSVSTLKIQRTERGDSAVYLCASSPGTGVHEQYFGPGTRLTVT.

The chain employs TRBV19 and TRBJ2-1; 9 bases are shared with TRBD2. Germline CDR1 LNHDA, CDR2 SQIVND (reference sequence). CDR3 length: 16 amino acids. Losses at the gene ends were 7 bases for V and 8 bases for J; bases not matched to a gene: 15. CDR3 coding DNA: TGTGCCAGTACCCCAAGAGGGCGGGAGGGGGGATATGAGCAGTTCTTC. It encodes CASTPRGREGGYEQFF.

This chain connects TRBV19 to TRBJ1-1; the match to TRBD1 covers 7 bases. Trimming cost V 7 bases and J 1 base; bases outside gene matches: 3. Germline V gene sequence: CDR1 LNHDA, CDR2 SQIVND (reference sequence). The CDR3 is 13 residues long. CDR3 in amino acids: CASKHRGNTEAFF. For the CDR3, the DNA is TGTGCCAGTAAACACAGGGGGAACACTGAAGCTTTCTTT. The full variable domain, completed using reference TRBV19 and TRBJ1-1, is DGGITQSPKYLFRKEGQNVTLSCEQNLNHDAMYWYRQDPGQGLRLIYYSQIVNDFQKGDIAEGYSVSREKKESFPLTVTSAQKNPTAFYLCASKHRGNTEAFFGQGTRLTVV.

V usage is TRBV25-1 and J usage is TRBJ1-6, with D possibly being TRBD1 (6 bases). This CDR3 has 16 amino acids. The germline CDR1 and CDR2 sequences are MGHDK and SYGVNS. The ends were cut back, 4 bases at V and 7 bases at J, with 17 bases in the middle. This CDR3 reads CASSGRSGVPNSPLHF. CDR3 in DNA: TGTGCCAGCAGTGGCCGTTCAGGGGTTCCGAATTCACCCCTCCACTTT. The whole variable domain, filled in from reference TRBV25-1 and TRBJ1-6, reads EADIYQTPRYLVIGTGKKITLECSQTMGHDKMYWYQQDPGMELHLIHYSYGVNSTEKGDLSSESTVSRIRTEHFPLTLESARPSHTSQYLCASSGRSGVPNSPLHFGNGTRLTVT.

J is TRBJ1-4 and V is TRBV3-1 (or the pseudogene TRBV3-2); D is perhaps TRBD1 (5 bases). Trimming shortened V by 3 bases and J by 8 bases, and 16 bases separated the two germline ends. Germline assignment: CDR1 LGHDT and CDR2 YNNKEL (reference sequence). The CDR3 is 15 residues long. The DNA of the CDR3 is TGTGCCAGCAGCCAGAGGTCGGGGGGAGGCGAAAAACTGTTTTTT. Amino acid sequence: CASSQRSGGGEKLFF.

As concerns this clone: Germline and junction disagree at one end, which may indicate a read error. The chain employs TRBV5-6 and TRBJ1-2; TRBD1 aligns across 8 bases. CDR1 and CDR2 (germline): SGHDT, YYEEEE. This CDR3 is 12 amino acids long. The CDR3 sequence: CASTPDRDGYIF. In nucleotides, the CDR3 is TGTGCCAGCACCCCGGACAGGGACGGCTACATCTTC.

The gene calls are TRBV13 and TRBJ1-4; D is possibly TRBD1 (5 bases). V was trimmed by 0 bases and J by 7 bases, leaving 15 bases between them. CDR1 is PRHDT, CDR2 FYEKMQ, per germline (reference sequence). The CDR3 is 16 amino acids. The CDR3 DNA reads TGTGCCAGCAGCTTAGGACCCAGGGCGGTTGGTGAAAAACTGTTTTTT. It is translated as CASSLGPRAVGEKLFF.

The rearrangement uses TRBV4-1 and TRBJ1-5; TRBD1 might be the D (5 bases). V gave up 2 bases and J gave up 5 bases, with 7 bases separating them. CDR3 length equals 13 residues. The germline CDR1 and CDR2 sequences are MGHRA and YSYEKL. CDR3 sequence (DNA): TGCGCCAGCAGCCAAATGGGGGATCAGCCCCAGCATTTT. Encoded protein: CASSQMGDQPQHF.

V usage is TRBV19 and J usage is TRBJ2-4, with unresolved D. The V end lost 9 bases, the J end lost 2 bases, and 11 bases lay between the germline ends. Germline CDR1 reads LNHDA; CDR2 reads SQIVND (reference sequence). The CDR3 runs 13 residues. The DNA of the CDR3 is TGTGCCAGAGAAGGGATCCCCAAAAACATTCAGTACTTC. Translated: CAREGIPKNIQYF.

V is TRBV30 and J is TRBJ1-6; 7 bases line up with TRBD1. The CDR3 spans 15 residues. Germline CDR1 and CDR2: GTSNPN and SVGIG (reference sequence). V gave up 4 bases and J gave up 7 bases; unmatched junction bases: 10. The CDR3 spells CAWTLPGTANSPLHF. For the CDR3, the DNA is TGTGCCTGGACCCTGCCCGGGACAGCAAATTCACCCCTCCACTTT. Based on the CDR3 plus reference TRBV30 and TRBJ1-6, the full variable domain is SQTIHQWPATLVQPVGSPLSLECTVEGTSNPNLYWYRQAAGRGLQLLFYSVGIGQISSEVPQNLSASRPQDRQFILSSKKLLLSDSGFYLCAWTLPGTANSPLHFGNGTRLTVT.

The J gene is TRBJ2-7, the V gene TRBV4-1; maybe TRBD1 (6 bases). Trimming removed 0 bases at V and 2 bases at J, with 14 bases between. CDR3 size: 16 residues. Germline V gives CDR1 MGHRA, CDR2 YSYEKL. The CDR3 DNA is TGCGCCAGCAGCCAAGAATACAGGGCGGTCCCCTACGAGCAGTACTTC. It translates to CASSQEYRAVPYEQYF.

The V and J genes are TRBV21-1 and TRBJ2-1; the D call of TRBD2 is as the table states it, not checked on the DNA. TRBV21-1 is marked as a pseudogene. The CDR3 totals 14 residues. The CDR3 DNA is TGTGCCAGCAGGTCTAGCGGGATGGGCGGTGAGCAGTTCTTC. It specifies CASRSSGMGGEQFF.

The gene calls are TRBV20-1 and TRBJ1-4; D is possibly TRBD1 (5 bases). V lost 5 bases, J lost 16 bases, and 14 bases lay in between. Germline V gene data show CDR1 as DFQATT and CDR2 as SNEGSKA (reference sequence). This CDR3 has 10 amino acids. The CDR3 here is CSAAGPAPFF. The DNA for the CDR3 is TGCAGTGCTGCGGGACCGGCCCCGTTTTTT.

The CDR3 nucleotides are TGTGCCTGGAGTGTCGCAGGGGCTCAGCCCCAGCATTTT. It specifies CAWSVAGAQPQHF. V is TRBV30 and J is TRBJ1-5; D might be TRBD1 (6 bases). Germline V lookup: CDR1 GTSNPN, CDR2 SVGIG (reference sequence). The CDR3 spans 13 residues. V gave up 0 bases and J gave up 6 bases, with 9 bases separating them.